The present T cell receptor beta chain was sequenced within a study of cytomegalovirus exposure and HLA in healthy donors. As regards this clone: What it recognizes is unknown.

The PCR contained 60 Vbeta and 13 Jbeta primers. Using immunoSEQ multiplex PCR, the repertoire was profiled, and TCRdb retains in-frame clones only, with some absent. The sample's table shows around 140,000 clones. The CDR3 totals 11 residues. Trimming shortened V by 6 bases and J by 8 bases, and 11 bases separated the two germline ends. Looked up from germline, CDR1 is SGHNT and CDR2 is YYREEE (reference sequence). Regarding the study as a whole: When the data were analyzed later, several of the most significant clusters appeared to be linked to common viral pathogens.

Input material: PBMCs. The chain joins TRBV5-4 to TRBJ1-2; TRBD1 might be the D (6 bases). This clonotype originated in a male donor in good health and CMV-seronegative. CDR3 DNA: TGTGCCAGCAACGGGGGGGGCGGCTACACCTTC. Protein: CASNGGGGYTF.